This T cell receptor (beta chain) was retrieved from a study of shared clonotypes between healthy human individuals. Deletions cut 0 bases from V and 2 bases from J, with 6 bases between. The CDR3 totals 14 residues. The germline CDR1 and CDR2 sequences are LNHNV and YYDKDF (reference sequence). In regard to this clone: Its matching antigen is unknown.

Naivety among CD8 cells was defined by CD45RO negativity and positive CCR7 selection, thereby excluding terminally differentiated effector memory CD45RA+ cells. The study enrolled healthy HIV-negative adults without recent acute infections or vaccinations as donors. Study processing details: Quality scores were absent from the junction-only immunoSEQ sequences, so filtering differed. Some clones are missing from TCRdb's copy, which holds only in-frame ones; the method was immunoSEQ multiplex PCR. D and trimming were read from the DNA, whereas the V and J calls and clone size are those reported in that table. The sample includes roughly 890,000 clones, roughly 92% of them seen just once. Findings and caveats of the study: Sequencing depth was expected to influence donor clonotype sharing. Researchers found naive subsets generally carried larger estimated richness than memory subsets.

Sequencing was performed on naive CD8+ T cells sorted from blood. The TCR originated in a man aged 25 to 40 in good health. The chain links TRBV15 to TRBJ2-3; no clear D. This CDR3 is CATSREGNTDTQYF. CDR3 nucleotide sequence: TGTGCCACCAGCAGAGAGGGGAACACAGATACGCAGTATTTT. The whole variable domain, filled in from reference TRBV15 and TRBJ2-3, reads DAMVIQNPRYQVTQFGKPVTLSCSQTLNHNVMYWYQQKSSQAPKLLFHYYDKDFNNEADTPDNFQSRRPNTSFCFLDIRSPGLGDTAMYLCATSREGNTDTQYFGPGTRLTVL.